This T cell receptor beta chain emerged from a study of brain metastases from non-small cell lung cancer. Study conclusions and caveats: T-cell infiltration was lower in brain metastases than primaries (P < 0.001). TCR repertoires overlapped largely between brain metastases and matched primaries. T-cell clones appeared expanded in approximately 64% of brain metastases relative to matched primary tumors.

This clone came up a few times. The antigen remains unidentified. The repertoire was sequenced with immunoSEQ multiplex PCR; TCRdb's copy has only in-frame clones and lacks some. Of around 2,200 clones in the sample, 85% were seen once. This CDR3 comprises 14 residues. Trimming stripped 1 base from V and 2 bases from J, with 8 bases between. The germline V gene has CDR1 KGHSH and CDR2 LQKENI. Sequenced material: primary lung tumor tissue. The chain has TRBV18 and TRBJ2-5; D is unclear. The TCR sequence derives from a donor aged 40 or older with non-small cell lung cancer. CDR3 residues: CASSPRLAQETQYF. CDR3 nucleotides: TGTGCCAGCTCACCACGGTTAGCTCAAGAGACCCAGTACTTC.